This T cell receptor (beta chain) is drawn from a study of blood T cell repertoires in COVID-19 (dated by TCRdb to 2020 to 2022). Notes on the research overall: Collaborator samples came from the United States, Italy and Spain and covered acute and convalescent phases of COVID-19. The prospective study material was composed of cDNA or gDNA derived from T cells, B-cell-depleted T cells, or PBMCs. The repertoires were made available in a free public database intended to serve as a resource for research on the immune response to SARS-CoV-2. The sample metadata nearly always contained a de-identified subject ID, COVID-19 status, age in years and sex. Samples came from the ongoing ImmuneRACE study (first 160 participants) plus 1,254 subjects from 6 global collaborators. Subjects who had been exposed to COVID-19, were actively infected with it, or had recovered from it provided the deeply sampled blood TCRbeta repertoires that made up the dataset. HLA class I and class II types, where available, came from metadata supplied by the sample provider rather than from assay-based typing. The study at large found these results: The quantity of clinical and demographic metadata differed by source and by participant and was supplied without curation.

Between the V and J ends, shortened by 0 bases and 0 bases respectively, the junction contains 12 bases. The cysteine opens and the phenylalanine closes a CDR3 of 17 amino acids. The sequence is cut down to CDR3 DNA, 51 bases in frame from base 1. CDR1 and CDR2 are read off the germline V gene (reference sequence) as LGHDT and YNNKEL. The collaborating institutions used their own protocols to collect whole blood in K2EDTA tubes. Collaborator samples were shipped for TCRbeta analysis as frozen whole blood, isolated PBMCs, or DNA extracted from either sample type. TCRbeta CDR3 regions were amplified from genomic DNA by means of the immunoSEQ Assay, a bias-controlled multiplex PCR. As for the authors' bioinformatics: Nucleated cell counts per sample were estimated from amplification of reference gene primers within the assay. To quantify the absolute abundance of each unique TCRbeta CDR3 rearrangement, sequence reads were collapsed and filtered. For each sample, productive Simpson clonality was calculated as the square root of Simpson's diversity index over productive rearrangements. As stored in TCRdb, this immuneACCESS dataset retains in-frame rearrangements with V and J assigned. A fraction of the clones does not appear; measured against another copy, unresolved V genes explain less than half of the discrepancy, and the remainder lacks a known reason. That table furnishes V, J and clone size, whereas the DNA furnished D and trimming. For this sample the table gives 35,000 to 45,000 clones, of which roughly 76% were detected only once. The ten largest clones represent 25% to 35% of the sample.

Of note for this clone: Its antigen target is currently unknown. Base qualities are not provided; no much larger clone lies one nucleotide away.

The sequence is built from TRBV3-1 (or the pseudogene TRBV3-2) and TRBJ1-3, with an unclear D gene assignment. The TCR was taken from a woman aged 70 to 79 with acute or convalescent COVID-19. The sequenced material came from peripheral blood. The CDR3 region has the sequence CASSQDLAPRSGNTIYF. The DNA sequence is as follows: TGTGCCAGCAGCCAAGATTTAGCGCCCCGCTCTGGAAACACCATATATTTT.